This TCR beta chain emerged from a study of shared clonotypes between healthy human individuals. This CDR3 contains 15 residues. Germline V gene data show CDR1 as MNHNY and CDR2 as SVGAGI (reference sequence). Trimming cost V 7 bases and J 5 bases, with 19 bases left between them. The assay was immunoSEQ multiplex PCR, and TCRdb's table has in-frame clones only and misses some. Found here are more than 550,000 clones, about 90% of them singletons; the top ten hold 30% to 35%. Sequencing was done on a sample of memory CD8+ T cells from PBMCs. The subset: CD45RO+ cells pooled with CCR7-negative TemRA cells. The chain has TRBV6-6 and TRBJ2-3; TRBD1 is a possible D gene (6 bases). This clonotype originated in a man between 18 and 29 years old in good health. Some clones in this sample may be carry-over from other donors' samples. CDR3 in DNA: TGTGCCAGCAATCCGGGTTGGGGGCTCGGAGATACGCAGTATTTT. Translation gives CASNPGWGLGDTQYF.